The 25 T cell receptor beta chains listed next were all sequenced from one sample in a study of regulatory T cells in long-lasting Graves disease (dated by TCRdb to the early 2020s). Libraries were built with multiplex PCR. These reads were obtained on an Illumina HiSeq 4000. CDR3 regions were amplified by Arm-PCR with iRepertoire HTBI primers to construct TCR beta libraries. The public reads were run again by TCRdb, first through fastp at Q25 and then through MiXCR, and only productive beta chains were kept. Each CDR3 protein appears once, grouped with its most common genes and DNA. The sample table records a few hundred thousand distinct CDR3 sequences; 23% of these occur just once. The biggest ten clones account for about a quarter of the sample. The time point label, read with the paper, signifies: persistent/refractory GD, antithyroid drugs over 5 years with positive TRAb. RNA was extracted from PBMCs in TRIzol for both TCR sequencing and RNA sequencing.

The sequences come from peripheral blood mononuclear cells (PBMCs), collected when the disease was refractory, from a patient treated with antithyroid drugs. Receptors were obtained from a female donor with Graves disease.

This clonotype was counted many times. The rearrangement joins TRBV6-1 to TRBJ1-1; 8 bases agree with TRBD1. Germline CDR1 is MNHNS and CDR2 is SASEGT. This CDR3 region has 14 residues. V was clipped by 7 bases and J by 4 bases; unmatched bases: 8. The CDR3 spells CASNRDRMVTEAFF. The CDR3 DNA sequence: TGTGCCAGCAATAGGGACAGGATGGTCACTGAAGCTTTCTTT.

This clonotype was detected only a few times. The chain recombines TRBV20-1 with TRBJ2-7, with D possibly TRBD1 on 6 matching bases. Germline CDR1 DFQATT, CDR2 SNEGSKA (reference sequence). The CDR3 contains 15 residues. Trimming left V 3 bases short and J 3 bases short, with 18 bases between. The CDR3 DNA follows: TGCAGTGCTAGGACCCTACAGGGAACGATCTACGAGCAGTACTTC. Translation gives CSARTLQGTIYEQYF.

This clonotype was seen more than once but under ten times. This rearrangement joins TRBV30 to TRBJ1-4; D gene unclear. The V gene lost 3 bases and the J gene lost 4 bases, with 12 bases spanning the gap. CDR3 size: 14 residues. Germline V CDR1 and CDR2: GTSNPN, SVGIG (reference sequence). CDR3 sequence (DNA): TGTGCCTGGAGCCTAATGGGAATTAATGAAAAACTGTTTTTT. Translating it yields CAWSLMGINEKLFF. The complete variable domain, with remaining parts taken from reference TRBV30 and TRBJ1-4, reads SQTIHQWPATLVQPVGSPLSLECTVEGTSNPNLYWYRQAAGRGLQLLFYSVGIGQISSEVPQNLSASRPQDRQFILSSKKLLLSDSGFYLCAWSLMGINEKLFFGSGTQLSVL.

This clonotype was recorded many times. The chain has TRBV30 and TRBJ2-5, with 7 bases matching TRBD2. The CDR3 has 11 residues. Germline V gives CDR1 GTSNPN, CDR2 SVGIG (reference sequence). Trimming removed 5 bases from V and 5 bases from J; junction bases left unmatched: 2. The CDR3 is CAWGLGETQYF. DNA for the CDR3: TGTGCCTGGGGACTAGGGGAGACCCAGTACTTC.

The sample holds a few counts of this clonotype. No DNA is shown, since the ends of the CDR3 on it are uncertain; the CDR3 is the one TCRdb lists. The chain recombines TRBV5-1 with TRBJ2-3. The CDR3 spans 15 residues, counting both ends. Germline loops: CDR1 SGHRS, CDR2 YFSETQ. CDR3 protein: CASSSIDFGPDTQYF.

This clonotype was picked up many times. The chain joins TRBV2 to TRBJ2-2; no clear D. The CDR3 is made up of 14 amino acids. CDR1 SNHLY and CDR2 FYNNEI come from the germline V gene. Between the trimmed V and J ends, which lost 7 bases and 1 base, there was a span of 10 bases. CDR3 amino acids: CASKATLNTGELFF. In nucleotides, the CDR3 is TGTGCCAGCAAAGCGACTCTGAACACCGGGGAGCTGTTTTTT.

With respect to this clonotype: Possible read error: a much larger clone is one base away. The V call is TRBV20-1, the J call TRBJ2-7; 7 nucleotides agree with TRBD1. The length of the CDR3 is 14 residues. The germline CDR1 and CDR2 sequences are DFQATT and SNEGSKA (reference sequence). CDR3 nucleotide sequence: TGCGGTGCTAGACTTCCGACAGGGACCTACGAGCAGTACTTC. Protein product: CGARLPTGTYEQYF.

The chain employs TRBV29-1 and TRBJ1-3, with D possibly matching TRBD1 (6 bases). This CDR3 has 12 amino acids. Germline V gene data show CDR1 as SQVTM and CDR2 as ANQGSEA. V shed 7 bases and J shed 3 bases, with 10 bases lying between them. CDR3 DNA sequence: TGCAGCGACAGGGCTCTTGGAAACACCATATATTTT. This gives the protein CSDRALGNTIYF. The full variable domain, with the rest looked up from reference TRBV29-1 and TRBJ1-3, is SAVISQKPSRDICQRGTSLTIQCQVDSQVTMMFWYRQQPGQSLTLIATANQGSEATYESGFVIDKFPISRPNLTFSTLTVSNMSPEDSSIYLCSDRALGNTIYFGEGSWLTVV.

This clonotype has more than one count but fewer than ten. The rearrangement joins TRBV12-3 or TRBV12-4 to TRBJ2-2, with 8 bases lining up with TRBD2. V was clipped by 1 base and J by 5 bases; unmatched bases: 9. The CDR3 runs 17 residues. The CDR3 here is CASSLVSGLADTGELFF. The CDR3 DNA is TGTGCCAGCAGTTTAGTGTCTGGACTAGCAGATACCGGGGAGCTGTTTTTT.

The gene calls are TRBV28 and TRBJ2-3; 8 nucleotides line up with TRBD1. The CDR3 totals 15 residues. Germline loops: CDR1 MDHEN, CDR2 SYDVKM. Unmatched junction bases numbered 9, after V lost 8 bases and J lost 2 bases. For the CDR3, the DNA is TGTGCCAGCGCCCAACGGGACAGGCTCACAGATACGCAGTATTTT. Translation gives CASAQRDRLTDTQYF.

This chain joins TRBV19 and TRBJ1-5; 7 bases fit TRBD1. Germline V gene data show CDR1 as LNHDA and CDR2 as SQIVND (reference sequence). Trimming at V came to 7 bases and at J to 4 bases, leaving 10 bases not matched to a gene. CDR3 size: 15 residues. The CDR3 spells CASNQAGTENQPQHF. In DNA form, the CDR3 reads TGTGCCAGTAACCAAGCAGGGACAGAAAATCAGCCCCAGCATTTT.

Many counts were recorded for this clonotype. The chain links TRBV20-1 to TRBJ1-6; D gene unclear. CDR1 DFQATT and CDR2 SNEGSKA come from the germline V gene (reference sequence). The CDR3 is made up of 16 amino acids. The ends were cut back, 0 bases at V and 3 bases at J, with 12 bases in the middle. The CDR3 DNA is TGCAGTGCTAGAGATGGACTGGTGAGCTATAATTCACCCCTCCACTTT. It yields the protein CSARDGLVSYNSPLHF.

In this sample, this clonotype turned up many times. The chain's CDR3 is CASSLTSGIVGNQPQHF. The DNA of the CDR3 is TGTGCCAGCAGTTTAACCTCGGGGATTGTCGGCAATCAGCCCCAGCATTTT. The chain has TRBV28 and TRBJ1-5; D not certain. The germline V gene encodes CDR1 MDHEN and CDR2 SYDVKM. The CDR3 has 17 residues. V lost 2 bases and J lost 2, with 16 bases in between.

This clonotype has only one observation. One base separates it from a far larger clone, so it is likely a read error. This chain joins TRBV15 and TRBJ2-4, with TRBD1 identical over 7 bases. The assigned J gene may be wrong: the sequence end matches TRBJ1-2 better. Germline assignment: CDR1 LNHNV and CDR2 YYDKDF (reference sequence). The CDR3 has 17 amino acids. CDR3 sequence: CATSRTERQGAHYSYTF. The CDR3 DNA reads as TGTGCCACCAGCAGAACAGAACGACAGGGAGCTCACTATAGCTACACCTTC.

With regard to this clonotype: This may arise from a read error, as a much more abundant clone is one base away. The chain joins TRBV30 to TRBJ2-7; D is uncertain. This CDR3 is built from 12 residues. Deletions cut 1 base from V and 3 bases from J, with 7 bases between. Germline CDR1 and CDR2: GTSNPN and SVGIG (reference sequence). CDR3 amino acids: CAWSAGSYEQYF. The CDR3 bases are TGTGCCTGGAGTGCTGGCAGCTACGAGCAGTACTTC.

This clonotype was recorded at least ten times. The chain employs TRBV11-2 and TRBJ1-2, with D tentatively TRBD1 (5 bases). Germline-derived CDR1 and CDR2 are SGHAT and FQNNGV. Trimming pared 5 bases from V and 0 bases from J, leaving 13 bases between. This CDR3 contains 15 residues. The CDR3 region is CASSPIRQSNYGYTF. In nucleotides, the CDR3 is TGTGCCAGCAGCCCGATCCGACAGTCTAACTATGGCTACACCTTC.

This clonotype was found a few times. CDR3 coding DNA: TGTGCCAGCAGGCCGAGGGGGGGGGATTCGGGCTATGGCTACACCTTC. Its protein is CASRPRGGDSGYGYTF. V usage is TRBV2 and J usage is TRBJ1-2; TRBD1 might be the D (6 bases). The ends were cut back, 6 bases at V and 4 bases at J, with 21 bases in the middle. The CDR3 is made up of 16 amino acids. Germline V gene data show CDR1 as SNHLY and CDR2 as FYNNEI.

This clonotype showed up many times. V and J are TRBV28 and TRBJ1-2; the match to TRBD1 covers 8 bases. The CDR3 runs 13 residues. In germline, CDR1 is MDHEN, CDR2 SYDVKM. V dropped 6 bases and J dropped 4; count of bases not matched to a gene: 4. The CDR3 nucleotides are TGTGCCAGCAGGGACAGGGCCGCCTATGGCTACACCTTC. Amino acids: CASRDRAAYGYTF.

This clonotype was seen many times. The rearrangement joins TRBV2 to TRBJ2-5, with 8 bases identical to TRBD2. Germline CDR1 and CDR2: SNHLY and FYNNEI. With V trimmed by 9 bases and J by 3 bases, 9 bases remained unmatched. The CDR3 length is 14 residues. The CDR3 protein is CASRTGLEKETQYF. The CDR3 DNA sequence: TGTGCCAGTAGAACGGGACTAGAAAAAGAGACCCAGTACTTC.

CDR3 coding DNA: TGCGCCAGCAGCCAAGATTTGGGACTAGCGGGGCACTCCTACAATGAGCAGTTCTTC. It is translated as CASSQDLGLAGHSYNEQFF. The chain is built from TRBV4-3 and TRBJ2-1; 13 bases are a match to TRBD2. Trimming cost V 0 bases and J 0 bases; bases outside gene matches: 5. CDR1 is LGHNA and CDR2 is YSLEER in the germline V gene. The CDR3 loop spans 19 amino acids.

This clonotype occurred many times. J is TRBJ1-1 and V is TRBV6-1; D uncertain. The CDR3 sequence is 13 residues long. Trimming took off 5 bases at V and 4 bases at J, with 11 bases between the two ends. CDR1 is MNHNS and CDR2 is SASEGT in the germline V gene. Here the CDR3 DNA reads TGTGCCAGCAGTCCCACTAGCGGCACTGAAGCTTTCTTT. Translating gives CASSPTSGTEAFF.

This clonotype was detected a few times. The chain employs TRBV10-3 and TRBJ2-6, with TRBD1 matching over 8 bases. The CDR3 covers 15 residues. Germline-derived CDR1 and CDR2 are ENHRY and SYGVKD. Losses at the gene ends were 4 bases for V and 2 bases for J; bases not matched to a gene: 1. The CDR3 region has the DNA TGTGCCATCAGTGGGACAGGGACTGGGGCCAACGTCCTGACTTTC. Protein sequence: CAISGTGTGANVLTF.

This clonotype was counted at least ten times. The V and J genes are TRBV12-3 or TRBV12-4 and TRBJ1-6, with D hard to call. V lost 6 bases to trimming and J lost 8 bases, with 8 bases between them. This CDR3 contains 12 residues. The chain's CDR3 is CASRDGYSPLHF. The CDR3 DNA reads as TGTGCCAGCAGGGACGGTTATTCACCCCTCCACTTT.

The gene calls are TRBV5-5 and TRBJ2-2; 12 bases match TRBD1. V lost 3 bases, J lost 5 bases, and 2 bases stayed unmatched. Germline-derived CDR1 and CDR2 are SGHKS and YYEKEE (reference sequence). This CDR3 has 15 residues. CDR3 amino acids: CASSWGQGATGELFF. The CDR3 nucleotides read TGTGCCAGCAGCTGGGGACAGGGGGCAACCGGGGAGCTGTTTTTT.

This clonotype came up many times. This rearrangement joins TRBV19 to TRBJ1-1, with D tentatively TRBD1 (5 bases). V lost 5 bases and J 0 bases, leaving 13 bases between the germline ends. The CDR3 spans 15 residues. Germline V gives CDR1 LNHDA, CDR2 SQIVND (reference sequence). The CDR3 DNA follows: TGTGCCAGTAGTCCAGGGTATCAGATGAACACTGAAGCTTTCTTT. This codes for CASSPGYQMNTEAFF.